This is a list of T cell receptor beta chains from one sample in a study of blood T cell repertoires in COVID-19. Clones were read by immunoSEQ multiplex PCR, and TCRdb kept only the in-frame ones, dropping some. The profile covers some 330,000 clones, with around 87% appearing a single time and around 1.9% taken by the ten largest. What was sequenced was PBMCs or T cells enriched from blood (not recorded which). These receptors were obtained from a man aged 40-50 years in a cohort exposed to, infected with or recovered from COVID-19 (not recorded which). Both conserved end residues are part of each CDR3. A D gene is named only where the DNA matches it firmly. Only part of the rows carry a size: once, few, many, or a class if the clone is expanded.

cdr3_nt,cdr3_aa,j_call,d_call,v_call,clone_size
TGTGCCAGCAGAGGGATGGGACAGGGGGCGACTGAAGCTTTCTTT,CASRGMGQGATEAFF,TRBJ1-1,TRBD1,TRBV27,-
TGTGCCAGCAGCTTAACATTGGCGGGAGCCGGGGAGACCCAGTACTTC,CASSLTLAGAGETQYF,TRBJ2-5,TRBD2,TRBV7-2,-
TGTGCCAGCAGCTTCAGTCAGCCCCAGCATTTT,CASSFSQPQHF,TRBJ1-5,-,TRBV2,once
TGCGCCAGCAGCTTGCGTCCGGGACTAGCGGCTCGCGAGACCCAGTACTTC,CASSLRPGLAARETQYF,TRBJ2-5,TRBD2,TRBV5-1,-
TGTGCCATCAGTGAGGACTTAGAGACCCAGTACTTC,CAISEDLETQYF,TRBJ2-5,-,TRBV10-3,-
TGTGCCAGCAGTGAACCGGGACAGGGATCGTACGAGCAGTACTTC,CASSEPGQGSYEQYF,TRBJ2-7,TRBD1,TRBV28,-
TGTGCCAGCAGCCAAGACTCGACGACGGGTAGTGAAGCTTTCTTT,CASSQDSTTGSEAFF,TRBJ1-1,-,TRBV14,-
TGTGCCAGCAGCCGGGACATGACGAAAGAGACCCAGTACTTC,CASSRDMTKETQYF,TRBJ2-5,-,TRBV5-6,-
TGTGCCAGCAGTTACGCGGGAGGGCTCTACAATGAGCAGTTCTTC,CASSYAGGLYNEQFF,TRBJ2-1,TRBD2,TRBV6-5,-
TGTGCCTGGAACATTAACAGGGGCGAGCAGTACTTC,CAWNINRGEQYF,TRBJ2-7,TRBD1,TRBV30,-
TGTGCCAGCAGCTTGACAACTAGCGGGAGAGTCGTGGAGACCCAGTACTTC,CASSLTTSGRVVETQYF,TRBJ2-5,TRBD2,TRBV7-9,-
TGTGCCAGCAGTTACTCGAGACAGGGGAACTATGGCTACACCTTC,CASSYSRQGNYGYTF,TRBJ1-2,TRBD1,TRBV6-5,-
TGTGCCAGCAGCCAACTCACAGGTGAAGCTTTCTTT,CASSQLTGEAFF,TRBJ1-1,-,TRBV3-1/TRBV3-2,few
TGCGCCAGCAGCTTGGGCAGGGGGAACACTGAAGCTTTCTTT,CASSLGRGNTEAFF,TRBJ1-1,-,TRBV5-1,-
TGTGCCAGTAGTATTTGGGGGGGGCTCGATGAGCAGTTCTTC,CASSIWGGLDEQFF,TRBJ2-1,-,TRBV19,-
TGTGCCAGCAGTCGAACTAATTTTAAAAACATTCAGTACTTC,CASSRTNFKNIQYF,TRBJ2-4,-,TRBV2,-
TGTGCCAGCAGCCAACTCGGGACAGGGGTGCGGTCGGGCAATCAGCCCCAGCATTTT,CASSQLGTGVRSGNQPQHF,TRBJ1-5,TRBD1,TRBV11-3,-
TGTGCCAGCAGTGAGGGGGCGCGAGAAGGCTATGGCTACACCTTC,CASSEGAREGYGYTF,TRBJ1-2,-,TRBV6-1,-
TGTGCCAGTAGTATCCTCGGACAGGGGCGCGGTCAGCCCCAGCATTTT,CASSILGQGRGQPQHF,TRBJ1-5,TRBD1,TRBV19,-
TGTGCCAGCAGTCAGGGCCCTTTATCCTACGAGCAGTACTTC,CASSQGPLSYEQYF,TRBJ2-7,-,TRBV5-5,-
TGTGCCAGCAGCTCGCAGGGGGCAGGAAATCAGCCCCAGCATTTT,CASSSQGAGNQPQHF,TRBJ1-5,TRBD1,TRBV3-1/TRBV3-2,-
TGTGCCAGCAGTTTATGGACAGGGGGCACAGATACGCAGTATTTT,CASSLWTGGTDTQYF,TRBJ2-3,TRBD1,TRBV28,-
TGTGCCAGCAGTCGGACAGGGATTGTGCAGGAAAAACTGTTTTTT,CASSRTGIVQEKLFF,TRBJ1-4,TRBD1,TRBV6-5,-
TGTGCCAGCAGCCACAAGCGGGAGTTGTCCTACAATGAGCAGTTCTTC,CASSHKRELSYNEQFF,TRBJ2-1,TRBD2,TRBV6-2/TRBV6-3,-
TGTGCCAGCAATACGGGAGGGCCGGATGAGCAGTTCTTC,CASNTGGPDEQFF,TRBJ2-1,TRBD2,TRBV28,-
TGTGCCAGCAGCTTAATGGCTACGGGCTCTGGAAACACCATATATTTT,CASSLMATGSGNTIYF,TRBJ1-3,-,TRBV7-6,-
TGTGCCAGCAGTTTAAGACGACAAGGCTATGGCTACACCTTC,CASSLRRQGYGYTF,TRBJ1-2,-,TRBV27,-
TGTGCCAGCAGTAGCCGGGACAGGGGACGGGACACAGATACGCAGTATTTT,CASSSRDRGRDTDTQYF,TRBJ2-3,TRBD1,TRBV6-2/TRBV6-3,-
TGTGCCAGCAGCCCGTCCCGGGACAGTACCGGGGCCAATTCACCCCTCCACTTT,CASSPSRDSTGANSPLHF,TRBJ1-6,TRBD1,TRBV7-2,-
TGTGCCAGCTCCCCTTTTGAGACTAACTATGGCTACACCTTC,CASSPFETNYGYTF,TRBJ1-2,-,TRBV18,-
TGTGCCAGCAGCCAAGATCTGGCGGGAGGTATGGATACGCAGTATTTT,CASSQDLAGGMDTQYF,TRBJ2-3,TRBD2,TRBV3-1/TRBV3-2,-
TGTGCCAGTAGTAGGCGAGCGGACTACGAGCAGTACTTC,CASSRRADYEQYF,TRBJ2-7,-,TRBV19,-
TGTGCCACCCAAAACAGGGGGCCCCCCTACAATGAGCAGTTCTTC,CATQNRGPPYNEQFF,TRBJ2-1,TRBD1,TRBV15,-
TGTGCCAGCAGCTTGTCGCAGGGAAGTGGCTACACCTTC,CASSLSQGSGYTF,TRBJ1-2,-,TRBV5-8,-
TGTGCCAGCAGCTCCTCGGGTCCCAATGAGCAGTTCTTC,CASSSSGPNEQFF,TRBJ2-1,-,TRBV7-9,-
TGTGCCAGCAGCCAAGATGTCGGGGCCAAAAACATTCAGTACTTC,CASSQDVGAKNIQYF,TRBJ2-4,-,TRBV3-1/TRBV3-2,-